This record concerns one T cell receptor beta chain sequence. Additional DNA sequences in this sample encode the identical CDR3. Those who participated ranged in age from roughly 18 to 95 years and resided in around 22 US areas. Cohort assignment relied on participant-reported clinical history. Recovery meant two consecutive negative NP/OP PCR tests, professional clearance, or resolved symptoms. In the original processing: Amplification from reference gene primers served as the basis for estimated nucleated cell counts. Sequenced by immunoSEQ multiplex PCR; TCRdb stores in-frame clones only, minus some. The DNA was the basis for D and trimming; V, J and clone size are from that table. The sample records 140,000 to 150,000 clones, 80% to 90% being singletons. This record belongs to a study of blood T cell repertoires in COVID-19. This TCR was recovered from a man aged 55-75 years who had recovered from COVID-19. Specimen: PBMCs or T cells enriched from blood (not recorded which).

The CDR3 loop is CASSGTGGDQPQHF. The DNA of the CDR3 is TGTGCCAGCAGTGGCACAGGGGGCGACCAGCCCCAGCATTTT. This sequence joins TRBV2 and TRBJ1-5; 9 bases are shared with TRBD1. V was clipped by 4 bases and J by 7 bases; unmatched bases: 5. CDR3 length: 14 amino acids. The germline gives CDR1 SNHLY, CDR2 FYNNEI.